The rows below give T cell receptor beta chains drawn from one sample of a study of control samples from healthy donors and cancer patients. Data came from immunoSEQ multiplex PCR; TCRdb stores just in-frame clones and leaves some out. This sample has 100,000 or so clones, with approximately 83% found just once. Sample: blood. Receptors originate from a woman aged 45-65 years in good health. The CDR3 runs from the conserved cysteine through the conserved F or W.

>TRBV29-1|14
CSVGGADRPYEQYF
>TRBV27|14
CASRQGAQPYEQYF
>TRBV29-1|15
CSVEVAVGDYNEQFF
>TRBV7-8|16
CASSLDWAGRADTQYF
>TRBV7-3|15
CASSVGTGGVGELFF
>TRBV19|16
CASSMGVAGINGEQYF
>TRBV4-3|13
CASSQDTGGELFF
>TRBV5-6|13
CASSGDRLETQYF
>TRBV30|16
CAWSHGGGGVGQPQHF
>TRBV3-1/TRBV3-2|15
CASSQGSGRFDTQYF
>TRBV7-2|13
CASSLTGYEKLFF
>TRBV12-3/TRBV12-4|13
CASSLEDLDGYTF
>TRBV7-2|14
CASSPLAGGHEQFF
>TRBV2|13
CASSWRGDQPQHF
>TRBV27|15
CASSFQPTRSDTQYF
>TRBV6-5|15
CASKETGFGIYEQYF
>TRBV19|15
CASSKQGVKDTEAFF
>TRBV19|14
CASSIVEGMKTQYF
>TRBV11-2|13
CASSLEANYGYTF
>TRBV7-9|15
CASSRERESGGTQYF
>TRBV10-3|12
CAISDSVVTQYF
>TRBV7-2|13
CASSLIRGNEQFF
>TRBV25-1|12
CASSEYNSPLHF
>TRBV7-6|14
CASSLSGGRYEQYF
>TRBV28|15
CASSPTSGAYNEQFF
>TRBV7-2|12
CASSPTGDGYTF
>TRBV7-2|17
CASSLPRGGAGTGELFF
>TRBV6-2/TRBV6-3|12
CASSPTGIEAFF
>TRBV13|15
CASSQNRGGNSPLHF
>TRBV9|12
CASSVQFSEQFF
>TRBV5-4|13
CASSPGTRDEQFF
>TRBV9|16
CASSVESRTSNEKLFF
>TRBV5-4|14
CASSGAGGADTQYF
>TRBV7-2|15
CASSSGGHRTGELFF
>TRBV9|13
CASSVGGPDTQYF
>TRBV5-6|13
CASSYGQNTEAFF
>TRBV18|13
CASSPLDGTGDTF
>TRBV29-1|13
CSVAAGGGNEQFF
>TRBV5-8|13
CASSLRNRDEQYF
>TRBV27|13
CASIPSGNTEAFF
>TRBV29-1|15
CSVEDLDRGTTGQYF
>TRBV5-4|14
CASSLGDYDSPLHF
>TRBV14|15
CASSLGGFENNEQFF
>TRBV9|15
CASSTRFGGDYGYTF
>TRBV6-2/TRBV6-3|11
CASSYLDEQYF
>TRBV6-5|14
CASSYELAEETQYF
>TRBV19|14
CASRGLTLNYGYTF
>TRBV7-2|12
CASSETDYEQYF
>TRBV18|13
CASSPTSLYEQYF
>TRBV5-1|13
CASSRKTTYEQYF
>TRBV11-3|15
CASSLDSGTYNEQFF
>TRBV11-1|13
CASSLTGEYGYTF
>TRBV10-3|15
CAISESRGIRYEQYF
>TRBV6-5|15
CASTRTEYGNEKLFF
>TRBV7-2|15
CASSLGWGNNQPQHF
>TRBV11-2|14
CASSLNPGTDTQYF
>TRBV28|12
CASSLGRAEQYF